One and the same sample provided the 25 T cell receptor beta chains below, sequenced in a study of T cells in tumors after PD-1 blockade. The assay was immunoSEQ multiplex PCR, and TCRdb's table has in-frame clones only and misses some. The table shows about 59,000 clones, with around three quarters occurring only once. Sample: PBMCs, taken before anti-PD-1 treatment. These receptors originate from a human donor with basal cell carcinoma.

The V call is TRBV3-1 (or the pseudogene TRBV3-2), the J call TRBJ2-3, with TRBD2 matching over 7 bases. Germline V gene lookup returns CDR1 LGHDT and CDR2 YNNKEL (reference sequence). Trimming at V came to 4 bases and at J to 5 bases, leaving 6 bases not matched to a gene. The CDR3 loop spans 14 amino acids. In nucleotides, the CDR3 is TGTGCCAGCAGCCTTGGACTAGGGATAGATACGCAGTATTTT. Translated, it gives CASSLGLGIDTQYF.

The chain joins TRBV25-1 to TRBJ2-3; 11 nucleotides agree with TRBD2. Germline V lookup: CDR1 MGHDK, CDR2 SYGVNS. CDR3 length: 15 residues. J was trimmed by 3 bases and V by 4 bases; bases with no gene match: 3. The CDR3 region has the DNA TGTGCCAGCAGTGTCCTAGCGGGGGGTACAGATACGCAGTATTTT. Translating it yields CASSVLAGGTDTQYF. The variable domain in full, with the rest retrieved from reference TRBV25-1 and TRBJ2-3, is EADIYQTPRYLVIGTGKKITLECSQTMGHDKMYWYQQDPGMELHLIHYSYGVNSTEKGDLSSESTVSRIRTEHFPLTLESARPSHTSQYLCASSVLAGGTDTQYFGPGTRLTVL.

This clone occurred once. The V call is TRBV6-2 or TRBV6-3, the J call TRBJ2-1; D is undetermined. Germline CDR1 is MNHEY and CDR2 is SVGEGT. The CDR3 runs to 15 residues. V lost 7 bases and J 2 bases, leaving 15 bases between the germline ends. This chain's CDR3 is CASTPARSAYNEQFF. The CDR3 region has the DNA TGTGCCAGCACCCCCGCCCGGTCGGCCTACAATGAGCAGTTCTTC.

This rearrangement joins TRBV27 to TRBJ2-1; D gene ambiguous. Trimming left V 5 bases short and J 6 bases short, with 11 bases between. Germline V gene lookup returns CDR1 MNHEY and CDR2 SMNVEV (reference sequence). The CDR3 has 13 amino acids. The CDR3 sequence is CASSPGMGNEQFF. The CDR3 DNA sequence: TGTGCCAGCAGTCCAGGCATGGGCAATGAGCAGTTCTTC.

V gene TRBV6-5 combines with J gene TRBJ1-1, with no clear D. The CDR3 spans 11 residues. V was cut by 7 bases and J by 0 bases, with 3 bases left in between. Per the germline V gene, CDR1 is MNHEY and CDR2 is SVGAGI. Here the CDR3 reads CASKVNTEAFF. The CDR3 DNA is TGTGCCAGCAAGGTGAACACTGAAGCTTTCTTT.

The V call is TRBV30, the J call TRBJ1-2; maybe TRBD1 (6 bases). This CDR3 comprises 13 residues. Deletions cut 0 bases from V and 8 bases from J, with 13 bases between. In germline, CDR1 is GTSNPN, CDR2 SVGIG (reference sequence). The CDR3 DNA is TGTGCCTGGAGTGTAAGGGGGGCTCGGGGCTACACCTTC. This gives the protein CAWSVRGARGYTF.

This CDR3 is CASRPKDRLNTEAFF. The CDR3 nucleotides are TGTGCCAGCAGACCGAAGGACAGATTGAACACTGAAGCTTTCTTT. The rearrangement links TRBV7-9 to TRBJ1-1; tentative D call: TRBD1 (6 bases). Trimming shortened V by 6 bases and J by 0 bases, and 14 bases separated the two germline ends. Germline lookup yields CDR1 SEHNR and CDR2 FQNEAQ (reference sequence). This CDR3 has 15 residues.

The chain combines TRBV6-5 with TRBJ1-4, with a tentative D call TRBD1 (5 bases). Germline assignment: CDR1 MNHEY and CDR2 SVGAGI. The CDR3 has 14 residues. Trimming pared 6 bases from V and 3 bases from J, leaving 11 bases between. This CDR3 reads CASRPGTANEKLFF. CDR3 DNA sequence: TGTGCCAGCAGGCCCGGGACGGCTAATGAAAAACTGTTTTTT.

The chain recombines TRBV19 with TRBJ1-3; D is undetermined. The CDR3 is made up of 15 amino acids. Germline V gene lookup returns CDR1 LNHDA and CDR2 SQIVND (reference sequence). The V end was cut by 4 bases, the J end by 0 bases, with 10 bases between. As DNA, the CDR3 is TGTGCCAGTAGTAATGGACGGTTCTCTGGAAACACCATATATTTT. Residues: CASSNGRFSGNTIYF.

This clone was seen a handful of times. The CDR3 loop reads CAWSVMGGNQPQHF. CDR3 coding DNA: TGTGCCTGGAGTGTAATGGGGGGGAATCAGCCCCAGCATTTT. The chain combines TRBV30 with TRBJ1-5, with D tentatively TRBD1 (5 bases). CDR3 length: 14 residues. Deletions cut 0 bases from V and 4 bases from J, with 10 bases between. CDR1 and CDR2 (germline): GTSNPN, SVGIG (reference sequence).

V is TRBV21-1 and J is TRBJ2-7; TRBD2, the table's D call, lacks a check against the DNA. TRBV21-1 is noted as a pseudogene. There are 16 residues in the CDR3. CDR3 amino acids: CASNVMGGFSSYEQYF. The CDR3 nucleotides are TGTGCCAGCAACGTTATGGGGGGGTTCAGCTCCTACGAGCAGTACTTC.

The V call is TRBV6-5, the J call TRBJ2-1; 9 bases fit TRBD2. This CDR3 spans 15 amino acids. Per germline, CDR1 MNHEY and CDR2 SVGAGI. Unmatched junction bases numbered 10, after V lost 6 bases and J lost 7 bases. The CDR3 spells CASRTSGPPGNEQFF. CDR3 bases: TGTGCCAGCAGGACTAGCGGCCCCCCGGGTAATGAGCAGTTCTTC.

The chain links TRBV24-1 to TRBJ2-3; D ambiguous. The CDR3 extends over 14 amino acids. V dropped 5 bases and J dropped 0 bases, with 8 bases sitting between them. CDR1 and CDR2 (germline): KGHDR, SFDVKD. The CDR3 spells CATSGSRSTDTQYF. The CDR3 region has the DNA TGTGCCACCAGTGGCAGTCGGAGCACAGATACGCAGTATTTT.

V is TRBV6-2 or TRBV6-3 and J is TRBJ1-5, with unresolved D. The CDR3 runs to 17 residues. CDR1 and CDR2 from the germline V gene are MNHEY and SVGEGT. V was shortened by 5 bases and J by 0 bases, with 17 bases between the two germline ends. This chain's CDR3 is CASSASFLGHSNQPQHF. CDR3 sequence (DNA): TGTGCCAGCAGTGCCTCTTTCTTAGGGCATAGCAATCAGCCCCAGCATTTT.

CDR3: CASSHAGFSNTGELFF. The CDR3 coding sequence is TGTGCCAGCAGCCATGCAGGGTTCTCGAACACCGGGGAGCTGTTTTTT. The chain has TRBV5-4 and TRBJ2-2; TRBD1 might be the D (5 bases). The CDR3 sequence is 16 residues long. Trimming shortened V by 4 bases and J by 0 bases, and 13 bases separated the two germline ends. Germline V gene sequence: CDR1 SGHNT, CDR2 YYREEE (reference sequence).

This CDR3 reads CASSLNRLAGGYQNIQYF. The CDR3 DNA follows: TGTGCCAGCAGCTTAAACCGACTAGCGGGGGGTTACCAAAACATTCAGTACTTC. The chain uses TRBV11-2 and TRBJ2-4; 13 bases are a match to TRBD2. Germline V gene data show CDR1 as SGHAT and CDR2 as FQNNGV. V shed 2 bases, J shed 5 bases, and the junction held 9 bases outside the gene matches. This CDR3 contains 18 residues.

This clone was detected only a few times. As DNA, the CDR3 is TGTGCCATCAGTGAGAGCGCGTTTCCCTACGAGCAGTACTTC. Amino acid sequence: CAISESAFPYEQYF. The chain couples TRBV10-3 to TRBJ2-7; the D is unclear. From germline, CDR1 is ENHRY and CDR2 SYGVKD. Trimming removed 2 bases from V and 2 bases from J, with 10 bases in between. CDR3 length equals 14 residues.

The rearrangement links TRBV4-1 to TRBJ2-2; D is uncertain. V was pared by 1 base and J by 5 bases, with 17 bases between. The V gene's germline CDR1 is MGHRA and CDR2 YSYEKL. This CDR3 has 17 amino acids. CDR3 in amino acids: CASSQVETPRSTGELFF. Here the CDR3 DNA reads TGCGCCAGCAGCCAAGTCGAGACTCCACGGAGTACCGGGGAGCTGTTTTTT.

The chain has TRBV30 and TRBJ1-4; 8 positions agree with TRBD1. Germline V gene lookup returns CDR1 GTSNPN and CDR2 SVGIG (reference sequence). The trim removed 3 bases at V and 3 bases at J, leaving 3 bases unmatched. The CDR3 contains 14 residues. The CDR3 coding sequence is TGTGCCTGGAGGACAGGGGCCCCTAATGAAAAACTGTTTTTT. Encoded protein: CAWRTGAPNEKLFF. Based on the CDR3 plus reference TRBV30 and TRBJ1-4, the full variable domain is SQTIHQWPATLVQPVGSPLSLECTVEGTSNPNLYWYRQAAGRGLQLLFYSVGIGQISSEVPQNLSASRPQDRQFILSSKKLLLSDSGFYLCAWRTGAPNEKLFFGSGTQLSVL.

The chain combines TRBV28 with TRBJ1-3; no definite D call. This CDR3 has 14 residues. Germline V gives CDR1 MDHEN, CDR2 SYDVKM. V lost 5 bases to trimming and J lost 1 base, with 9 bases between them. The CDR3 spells CASSTSGSGNTIYF. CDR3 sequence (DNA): TGTGCCAGCAGTACCTCCGGGTCTGGAAACACCATATATTTT.

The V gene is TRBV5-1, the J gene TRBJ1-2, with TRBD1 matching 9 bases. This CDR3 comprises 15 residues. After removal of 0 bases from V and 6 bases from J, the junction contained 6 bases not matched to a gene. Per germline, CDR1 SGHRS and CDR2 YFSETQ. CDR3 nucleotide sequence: TGCGCCAGCAGCTTGGCCTTGGGACAGGGAAATGGCTACACCTTC. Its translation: CASSLALGQGNGYTF.

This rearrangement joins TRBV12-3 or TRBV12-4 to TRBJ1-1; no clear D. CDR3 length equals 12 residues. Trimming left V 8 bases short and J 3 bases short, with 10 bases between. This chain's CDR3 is CASGRGDTEAFF. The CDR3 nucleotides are TGTGCCAGCGGTCGAGGCGACACTGAAGCTTTCTTT.

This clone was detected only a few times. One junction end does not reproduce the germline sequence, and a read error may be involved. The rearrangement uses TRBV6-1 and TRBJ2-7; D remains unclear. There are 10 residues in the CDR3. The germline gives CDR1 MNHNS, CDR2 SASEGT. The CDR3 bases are TGTGCCAGCAGTGAAGTGGAGTTCCACTTC. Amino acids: CASSEVEFHF.

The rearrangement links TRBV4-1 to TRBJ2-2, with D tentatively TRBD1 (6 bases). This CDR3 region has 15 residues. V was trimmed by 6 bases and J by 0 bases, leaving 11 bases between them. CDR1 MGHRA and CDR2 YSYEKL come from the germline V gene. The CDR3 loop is CASRAGQTNTGELFF. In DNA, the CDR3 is TGCGCCAGCAGAGCTGGACAGACGAACACCGGGGAGCTGTTTTTT.

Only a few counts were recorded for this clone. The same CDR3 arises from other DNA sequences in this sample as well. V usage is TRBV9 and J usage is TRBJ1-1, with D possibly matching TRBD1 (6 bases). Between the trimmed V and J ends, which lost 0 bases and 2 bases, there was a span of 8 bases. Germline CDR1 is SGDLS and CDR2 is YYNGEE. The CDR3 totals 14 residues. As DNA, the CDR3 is TGTGCCAGCAGCGTAGGACAGGTTAACACTGAAGCTTTCTTT. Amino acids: CASSVGQVNTEAFF.